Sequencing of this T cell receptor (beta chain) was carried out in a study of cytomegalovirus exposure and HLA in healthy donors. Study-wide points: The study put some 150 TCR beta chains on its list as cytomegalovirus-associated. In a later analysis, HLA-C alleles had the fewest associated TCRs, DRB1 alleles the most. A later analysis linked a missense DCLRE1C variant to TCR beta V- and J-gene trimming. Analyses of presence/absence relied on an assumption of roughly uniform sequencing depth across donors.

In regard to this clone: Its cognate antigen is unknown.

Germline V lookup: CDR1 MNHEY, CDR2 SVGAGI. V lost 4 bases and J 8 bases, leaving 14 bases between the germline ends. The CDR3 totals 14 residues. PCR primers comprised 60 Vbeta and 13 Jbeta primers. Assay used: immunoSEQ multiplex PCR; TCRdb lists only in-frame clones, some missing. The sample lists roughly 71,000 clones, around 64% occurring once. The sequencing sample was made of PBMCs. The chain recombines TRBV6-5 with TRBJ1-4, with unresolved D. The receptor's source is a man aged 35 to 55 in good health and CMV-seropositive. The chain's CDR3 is CASSSRRSGEKLFF. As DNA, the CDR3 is TGTGCCAGCAGTTCTCGTAGAAGCGGGGAAAAACTGTTTTTT.